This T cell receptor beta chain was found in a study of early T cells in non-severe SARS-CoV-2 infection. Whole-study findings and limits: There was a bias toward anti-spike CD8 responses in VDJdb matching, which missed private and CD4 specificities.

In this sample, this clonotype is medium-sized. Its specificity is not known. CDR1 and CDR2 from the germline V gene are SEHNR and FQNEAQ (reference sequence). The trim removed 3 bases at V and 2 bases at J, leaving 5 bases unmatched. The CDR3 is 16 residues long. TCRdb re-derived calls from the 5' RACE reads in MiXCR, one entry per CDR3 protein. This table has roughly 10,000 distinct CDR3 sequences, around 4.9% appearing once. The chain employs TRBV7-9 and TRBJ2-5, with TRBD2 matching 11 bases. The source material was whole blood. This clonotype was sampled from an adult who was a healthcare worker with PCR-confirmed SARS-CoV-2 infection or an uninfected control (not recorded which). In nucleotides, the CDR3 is TGTGCCAGCAGCTTTTCCGGGACTAGCGGACAAGAGACCCAGTACTTC. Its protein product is CASSFSGTSGQETQYF.